A single sample gave rise to the 17 T cell receptor beta chains below, sequenced in a study of cytomegalovirus exposure and HLA in healthy donors. Primers for the PCR totalled 60 Vbeta and 13 Jbeta. Clones were sequenced by immunoSEQ multiplex PCR, and TCRdb holds only the in-frame ones, with some missing. The table has 150,000 or so clones, about 80% seen once; the top ten hold about 13%. Sequences were obtained from PBMCs. The receptor set was obtained from a young man in good health and CMV-seropositive.

The genes are TRBV28 and TRBJ2-7; possibly TRBD2 for D (7 bases). Germline V lookup: CDR1 MDHEN, CDR2 SYDVKM. V lost 2 bases to trimming and J lost 2 bases, with 19 bases between them. The CDR3 covers 17 residues. CDR3 in amino acids: CASSLRGGATRPYEQYF. The CDR3 DNA reads as TGTGCCAGCAGTTTAAGAGGGGGGGCTACCCGCCCCTACGAGCAGTACTTC.

This clone was seen only a few times. V gene TRBV5-1 combines with J gene TRBJ2-3; the match to TRBD2 covers 10 bases. CDR3 size: 18 residues. The V and J ends lost 0 bases and 2 bases, in that order; junction bases with no gene match: 9. Per germline, CDR1 SGHRS and CDR2 YFSETQ. CDR3 DNA: TGCGCCAGCAGCTTGGAGAGCCTAGCGGGAGAGGCCACAGATACGCAGTATTTT. Translated, it gives CASSLESLAGEATDTQYF.

The CDR3 loop reads CASSFVGRSYNEQFF. For the CDR3, the DNA is TGTGCCAGCAGCTTCGTGGGCCGGTCCTACAATGAGCAGTTCTTC. V gene TRBV7-6 combines with J gene TRBJ2-1; D gene unclear. CDR1 and CDR2 from the germline V gene are SGHVS and FNYEAQ. Trimming took off 3 bases at V and 1 base at J, with 10 bases between the two ends. The CDR3 length is 15 residues.

V and J are TRBV5-5 and TRBJ2-1; TRBD2 might be the D (6 bases). The length of the CDR3 is 16 residues. V shed 4 bases and J shed 2 bases, with 16 bases lying between them. Germline loops: CDR1 SGHKS, CDR2 YYEKEE (reference sequence). The CDR3 nucleotides read TGTGCCAGCAGCGATCCTAGCGTCGTACCCTACAATGAGCAGTTCTTC. Protein sequence: CASSDPSVVPYNEQFF.

This chain uses TRBV5-6 with TRBJ2-5; D gene unclear. Judging by the DNA end, TRBJ2-7 fits better; the J call may be wrong. Germline V gives CDR1 SGHDT, CDR2 YYEEEE. The CDR3 runs to 13 residues. The CDR3 is CASSPLSSYEQYF. Here the CDR3 DNA reads TGTGCCAGCAGCCCCTTGAGCTCCTACGAGCAGTACTTC.

V and J are TRBV7-9 and TRBJ1-4; 10 nucleotides agree with TRBD1. The CDR3 has 17 amino acids. J was trimmed by 4 bases and V by 5 bases; bases with no gene match: 10. Germline values: CDR1 SEHNR, CDR2 FQNEAQ (reference sequence). CDR3 coding DNA: TGTGCCAGCAGCCCCTTTGACAGGGGGCCTGATAATGAAAAACTGTTTTTT. It yields the protein CASSPFDRGPDNEKLFF.

The chain uses TRBV6-5 and TRBJ2-1, with 8 bases identical to TRBD2. The CDR3 spans 15 residues. Germline V gene lookup returns CDR1 MNHEY and CDR2 SVGAGI. The junction had 4 bases not matched to a gene; V was cut back by 2 bases and J by 4 bases. The CDR3 nucleotides read TGTGCCAGCAGTTACGGGCCGGGAGGGTACAATGAGCAGTTCTTC. Its protein is CASSYGPGGYNEQFF.

The gene calls are TRBV19 and TRBJ1-1; tentatively, D is TRBD1 (5 bases). Trimming stripped 3 bases from V and 0 bases from J, with 20 bases between. Germline V lookup: CDR1 LNHDA, CDR2 SQIVND (reference sequence). This CDR3 is 18 amino acids long. CDR3 amino acids: CASSIVVRAGIMNTEAFF. The DNA of the CDR3 is TGTGCCAGTAGTATTGTTGTTAGGGCAGGGATCATGAACACTGAAGCTTTCTTT. The full variable domain, rest sourced from reference TRBV19 and TRBJ1-1, is DGGITQSPKYLFRKEGQNVTLSCEQNLNHDAMYWYRQDPGQGLRLIYYSQIVNDFQKGDIAEGYSVSREKKESFPLTVTSAQKNPTAFYLCASSIVVRAGIMNTEAFFGQGTRLTVV.

This clone was picked up a small number of times. This chain joins TRBV6-1 and TRBJ2-7; TRBD2 is a possible D gene (5 bases). Germline-derived CDR1 and CDR2 are MNHNS and SASEGT. Trimming pared 4 bases from V and 2 bases from J, leaving 12 bases between. CDR3 length equals 14 residues. CDR3 sequence: CASSGYEGPYEQYF. The CDR3 DNA sequence: TGTGCCAGCAGTGGCTACGAGGGTCCCTACGAGCAGTACTTC.

This clone was detected once. The chain combines TRBV9 with TRBJ1-2; no clear D gene. V lost 4 bases and J lost 2, with 12 bases in between. Germline CDR1 SGDLS, CDR2 YYNGEE. The CDR3 loop spans 14 amino acids. The DNA for the CDR3 is TGTGCCAGCAGCCCCTCGACACGGAACTATGGCTACACCTTC. Amino acids: CASSPSTRNYGYTF.

This clone was found a few times. The CDR3 DNA follows: TGTGCCAGCAGCTTATATACTAGAGGGCCGCGCGAGCAGTACTTC. It codes for CASSLYTRGPREQYF. This chain links TRBV11-2 with TRBJ2-7; the D gene is possibly TRBD2 (5 bases). The V gene's germline CDR1 is SGHAT and CDR2 FQNNGV. The CDR3 has 15 amino acids. Trimming shortened V by 2 bases and J by 6 bases, and 17 bases separated the two germline ends.

The V call is TRBV5-8, the J call TRBJ1-2; D call uncertain. Germline CDR1 SGHTS, CDR2 YDEGEE. Between the trimmed V and J ends, which lost 5 bases and 7 bases, there was a span of 9 bases. The CDR3 extends over 11 amino acids. This CDR3 is CASRIGSGYTF. CDR3 nucleotides: TGTGCCAGCAGAATCGGTTCTGGCTACACCTTC.

The rearrangement joins TRBV9 to TRBJ2-1; TRBD2 aligns across 13 bases. The CDR3 sequence is 20 residues long. Germline lookup yields CDR1 SGDLS and CDR2 YYNGEE. Unmatched junction bases numbered 11, after V lost 2 bases and J lost 0 bases. The CDR3 spells CASSVTPGLAGPSSYNEQFF. The CDR3 nucleotides are TGTGCCAGCAGCGTGACCCCGGGACTAGCGGGACCCAGCTCCTACAATGAGCAGTTCTTC.

The chain uses TRBV18 and TRBJ1-2; 7 bases line up with TRBD1. CDR1 is KGHSH and CDR2 is LQKENI in the germline V gene. The CDR3 consists of 15 residues. Unmatched junction bases numbered 8, after V lost 6 bases and J lost 1 base. The CDR3 DNA is TGTGCCAGCTCCCCTAGGACAGGAGTTAACTATGGCTACACCTTC. Residues: CASSPRTGVNYGYTF.

The chain has TRBV29-1 and TRBJ2-1, with 7 positions matching TRBD1. The CDR3 covers 13 residues. Germline V gene lookup returns CDR1 SQVTM and CDR2 ANQGSEA. V trimming: 6 bases; J trimming: 4 bases; junction bases outside the gene matches: 6. CDR3 in amino acids: CSVAGTEYNEQFF. The CDR3 region has the DNA TGCAGCGTCGCCGGGACAGAATACAATGAGCAGTTCTTC.

The chain employs TRBV29-1 and TRBJ1-5, with D hard to call. V shed 5 bases and J shed 0 bases, with 8 bases lying between them. Germline lookup yields CDR1 SQVTM and CDR2 ANQGSEA. This CDR3 spans 13 amino acids. CDR3 sequence: CSVQENSNQPQHF. The DNA of the CDR3 is TGCAGCGTTCAGGAAAATAGCAATCAGCCCCAGCATTTT.

The rearrangement uses TRBV4-2 and TRBJ1-3; possibly TRBD1 for D (6 bases). V was pared by 10 bases and J by 0 bases, with 16 bases between. Germline V lookup: CDR1 LGHNA, CDR2 YNFKEQ. The CDR3 length is 15 residues. In DNA form, the CDR3 reads TGTGCCACTGGGGGTATAGGGGGCTCTGGAAACACCATATATTTT. Its protein is CATGGIGGSGNTIYF.